These 21 T cell receptor beta chains originate from one sample sequenced in a study of T cell responses to AZD1222 COVID-19 vaccine (dated by TCRdb to the early 2020s). Library preparation used the immunoSEQ multiplex PCR assay. The immuneACCESS repertoire file appears here via TCRdb, limited to in-frame rearrangements. These files lack a portion of the clones; in checked studies, under half of the deficit traces to unresolved V genes, and the cause of the others is not known. The sample table lists about 120,000 clones, around 89% of them with a count of one. The leading ten clones occupy 3.5% of the sample. What this sample's time point label stands for: about 28 days (+/-7) after the second vaccine dose. The sample in question was peripheral blood, obtained 28 days after the second AZD1222 dose. These receptors came from an adult who received the AZD1222 COVID-19 vaccine.

The chain is built from TRBV5-5 and TRBJ1-6; 9 nucleotides agree with TRBD1. The CDR3 length is 16 residues. With V trimmed by 4 bases and J by 5 bases, 7 bases remained unmatched. The germline V gene has CDR1 SGHKS and CDR2 YYEKEE (reference sequence). CDR3: CASSAGTGTDNSPLHF. The CDR3, as DNA: TGTGCCAGCAGCGCCGGGACAGGGACCGATAATTCACCCCTCCACTTT.

The J gene is TRBJ2-3, the V gene TRBV4-2; 12 bases map to TRBD2. Germline V gene data show CDR1 as LGHNA and CDR2 as YNFKEQ. Germline trimming cut 6 bases from V and 3 bases from J; bases unmatched to any gene: 10. The CDR3 has 17 amino acids. This CDR3 is CASSPFSSGGATDTQYF. As DNA, the CDR3 is TGTGCCAGCAGTCCCTTTTCTAGCGGGGGGGCGACAGATACGCAGTATTTT.

The rearrangement uses TRBV4-3 and TRBJ2-1, with unresolved D. The length of the CDR3 is 15 residues. Germline assignment: CDR1 LGHNA and CDR2 YSLEER. V was clipped by 0 bases and J by 1 base, with 7 bases between them. CDR3 sequence reads: CASSQESRSYNEQFF. The CDR3, as DNA: TGCGCCAGCAGCCAAGAGTCACGGTCCTACAATGAGCAGTTCTTC.

This sequence joins TRBV19 and TRBJ2-5; possible D gene TRBD1, 5 bases. This CDR3 comprises 13 residues. CDR1 LNHDA and CDR2 SQIVND come from the germline V gene (reference sequence). V lost 4 bases to trimming and J lost 5 bases, with 11 bases between them. CDR3 protein: CASSTGNGETQYF. The CDR3 DNA reads TGTGCCAGTAGTACAGGGAATGGGGAGACCCAGTACTTC.

This clone was recorded only once. The chain uses TRBV4-3 and TRBJ2-7; D is unresolved. Deletions cut 2 bases from V and 0 bases from J, with 5 bases between. Looked up from germline, CDR1 is LGHNA and CDR2 is YSLEER. The CDR3 has 13 amino acids. Here the CDR3 reads CASSQKISYEQYF. As DNA, the CDR3 is TGCGCCAGCAGCCAAAAAATCTCCTACGAGCAGTACTTC.

This clone showed up just a few times. The chain recombines TRBV4-3 with TRBJ1-6; 8 bases fit TRBD1. V lost 1 base to trimming and J lost 9 bases; unmatched junction nucleotides: 5. Germline CDR1 LGHNA, CDR2 YSLEER. CDR3 length: 15 residues. For the CDR3, the DNA is TGCGCCAGCAGCCAAGGGGACAGGTCGGGTTCACCCCTCCACTTT. Amino acid sequence: CASSQGDRSGSPLHF.

The V and J genes are TRBV7-9 and TRBJ2-3; TRBD2 agrees at 14 bases. Germline V gene sequence: CDR1 SEHNR, CDR2 FQNEAQ (reference sequence). V gave up 6 bases and J gave up 2 bases; unmatched junction bases: 7. This CDR3 is built from 17 residues. In DNA, the CDR3 is TGTGCCAGCAGACGAGAGGGACTAGCGGGGGTCACAGATACGCAGTATTTT. Translation: CASRREGLAGVTDTQYF. The full variable domain, in which reference TRBV7-9 and TRBJ2-3 provide the parts outside the CDR3, is DTGVSQNPRHKITKRGQNVTFRCDPISEHNRLYWYRQTLGQGPEFLTYFQNEAQLEKSRLLSDRFSAERPKGSFSTLEIQRTEQGDSAMYLCASRREGLAGVTDTQYFGPGTRLTVL.

The rearrangement joins TRBV4-1 to TRBJ1-2; no firm D call. Trimming left V 4 bases short and J 4 bases short, with 16 bases between. The CDR3 totals 15 residues. Germline V lookup: CDR1 MGHRA, CDR2 YSYEKL. The CDR3 coding sequence is TGCGCCAGCAGCCCCCGGTTCTCTGAGGGCTATGGCTACACCTTC. This sequence encodes CASSPRFSEGYGYTF.

This sequence joins TRBV19 and TRBJ2-2; 10 nucleotides line up with TRBD2. The CDR3 consists of 16 residues. Germline CDR1 reads LNHDA; CDR2 reads SQIVND (reference sequence). J lost 5 bases, V lost 3 bases, and 6 bases had no gene match. The CDR3 sequence is CASSIRPSGGTGELFF. In DNA form, the CDR3 reads TGTGCCAGTAGTATTCGGCCTAGCGGGGGTACCGGGGAGCTGTTTTTT.

The chain recombines TRBV23-1 with TRBJ2-3; 12 bases are shared with TRBD2. TRBV23-1 counts as an open reading frame of uncertain function. The J segment lost 2 bases and the V segment lost 0 bases, leaving 21 bases of the junction unmatched. The CDR3 extends over 23 amino acids. The CDR3 here is CASSQSQQGPGASGGADTDTQYF. CDR3 sequence (DNA): TGCGCCAGCAGTCAATCTCAACAGGGCCCAGGGGCTAGCGGGGGGGCCGACACAGATACGCAGTATTTT.

The V gene is TRBV7-2, the J gene TRBJ2-3; 7 bases are a match to TRBD2. The CDR3 is 18 residues long. The V gene end was trimmed by 2 bases and the J gene end by 5 bases; junction bases not matched to a gene: 16. In germline, CDR1 is SGHTA, CDR2 FQGNSA. As DNA, the CDR3 is TGTGCCAGCAGCTTAAAAGTCGAGACTAGCCGTTTTATAGATACGCAGTATTTT. Its translation is CASSLKVETSRFIDTQYF.

The chain carries TRBV30 and TRBJ1-1; possibly TRBD1 for D (6 bases). CDR3 length: 13 amino acids. CDR1 is GTSNPN and CDR2 is SVGIG in the germline V gene (reference sequence). V lost 3 bases and J lost 1, with 9 bases in between. The CDR3 protein is CAWRVGANTEAFF. CDR3 sequence (DNA): TGTGCCTGGAGGGTGGGGGCGAACACTGAAGCTTTCTTT.

V is TRBV30 and J is TRBJ1-5; 9 bases are a match to TRBD1. The length of the CDR3 is 18 residues. V dropped 2 bases and J dropped 6; count of bases not matched to a gene: 17. Per germline, CDR1 GTSNPN and CDR2 SVGIG (reference sequence). Written as DNA, the CDR3 is TGTGCCTGGAGTCGTTCCACCTCCGGGACAGGGAGTAGTCAGCCCCAGCATTTT. This gives the protein CAWSRSTSGTGSSQPQHF.

This clone was seen more than once but under ten times. V and J are TRBV7-9 and TRBJ2-5; D ambiguous. Looked up from germline, CDR1 is SEHNR and CDR2 is FQNEAQ (reference sequence). The CDR3 loop spans 14 amino acids. V shed 4 bases and J shed 7 bases, with 16 bases lying between them. The CDR3 region is CASSSKGPASTQYF. CDR3 bases: TGTGCCAGCAGCTCTAAAGGGCCGGCGTCGACCCAGTACTTC.

The table lists this clone with a few counts. The chain couples TRBV5-1 to TRBJ1-2, with TRBD1 identical over 7 bases. The length of the CDR3 is 14 residues. Germline CDR1 SGHRS, CDR2 YFSETQ. With V trimmed by 0 bases and J by 7 bases, 6 bases remained unmatched. The CDR3 loop is CASSLGEGAGGYTF. CDR3 DNA sequence: TGCGCCAGCAGCTTGGGCGAGGGGGCCGGTGGCTACACCTTC.

CDR3 bases: TGTGCCAGTAGTATAGGGACAAGTTCCTACGAGCAGTACTTC. Protein sequence: CASSIGTSSYEQYF. V usage is TRBV19 and J usage is TRBJ2-7; a possible D gene is TRBD1 (5 bases). Between the trimmed V and J ends, which lost 1 base and 1 base, there was a span of 8 bases. Germline CDR1 reads LNHDA; CDR2 reads SQIVND (reference sequence). The CDR3 totals 14 residues.

V gene TRBV5-1 combines with J gene TRBJ1-2; TRBD1 matches at 10 bases. CDR3 length equals 15 residues. V was pared by 4 bases and J by 3 bases, with 6 bases of the junction left unmatched. Germline lookup yields CDR1 SGHRS and CDR2 YFSETQ. The CDR3 here is CASSPTDRGYYGYTF. The DNA of the CDR3 is TGCGCCAGCAGCCCAACGGACAGGGGGTACTATGGCTACACCTTC.

This clone was observed a single time. The CDR3 here is CASSEEMTGNTEAFF. The CDR3 DNA follows: TGTGCCAGCAGTGAGGAGATGACTGGGAACACTGAAGCTTTCTTT. V usage is TRBV2 and J usage is TRBJ1-1; D gene uncertain. Germline V CDR1 and CDR2: SNHLY, FYNNEI. Trimming stripped 3 bases from V and 1 base from J, with 12 bases between. The CDR3 is made up of 15 amino acids.

With regard to this clone: The sample contains more than one DNA sequence encoding this CDR3. The gene calls are TRBV30 and TRBJ1-1, with D unresolved. CDR3 size: 16 residues. Germline CDR1 reads GTSNPN; CDR2 reads SVGIG (reference sequence). V shed 2 bases and J shed 1 base, with 17 bases lying between them. The CDR3: CAWSRPPTQRNTEAFF. In DNA, the CDR3 is TGTGCCTGGAGTAGGCCCCCGACACAGAGGAACACTGAAGCTTTCTTT.

A few counts support this clone. One end of the junction is discordant with germline, which a read error may explain. This sequence joins TRBV7-7 and TRBJ2-1, with 15 nucleotides matching TRBD2. Germline loops: CDR1 SSHAT, CDR2 FNYEAQ (reference sequence). This CDR3 spans 15 amino acids. The CDR3 DNA reads TGTGCTAGCAGCTCGGGACTAGCGGGGGGCAATGAGCAGTTCTTC. Translation gives CASSSGLAGGNEQFF.

The gene calls are TRBV2 and TRBJ2-7; D remains ambiguous. Trimming shortened V by 3 bases and J by 1 base, and 7 bases separated the two germline ends. The CDR3 spans 13 residues. CDR1 SNHLY and CDR2 FYNNEI come from the germline V gene. The CDR3 spells CASSDARSYEQYF. The CDR3 DNA follows: TGTGCCAGCAGTGACGCCAGGTCCTACGAGCAGTACTTC.